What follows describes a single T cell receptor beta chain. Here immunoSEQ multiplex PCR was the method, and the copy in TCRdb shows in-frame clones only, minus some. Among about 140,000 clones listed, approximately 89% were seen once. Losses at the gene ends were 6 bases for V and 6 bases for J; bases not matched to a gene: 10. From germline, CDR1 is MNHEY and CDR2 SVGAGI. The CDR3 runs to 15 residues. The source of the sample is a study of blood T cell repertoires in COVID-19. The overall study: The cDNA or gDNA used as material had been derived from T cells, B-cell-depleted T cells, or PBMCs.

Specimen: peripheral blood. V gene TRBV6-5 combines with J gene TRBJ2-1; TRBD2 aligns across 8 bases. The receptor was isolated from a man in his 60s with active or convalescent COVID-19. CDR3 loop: CASRVSGAIRNEQFF. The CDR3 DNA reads TGTGCCAGCAGAGTTAGCGGGGCCATTCGCAATGAGCAGTTCTTC.